The 19 T cell receptor beta chains given below trace back to one sample, sequenced in a study of shared clonotypes between healthy human individuals. Only in-frame clones appear in the TCRdb table, and some are missing; sequencing was by immunoSEQ multiplex PCR. Here the sample spans about 2 million clones, over 85% being singletons. The sequencing input was naive CD4+ T cells sorted from blood. Subset described: CD45RA+ positively selected. Every receptor here comes from a man younger than 35 in good health.

The genes are TRBV19 and TRBJ2-4; D uncertain. V was shortened by 1 base and J by 1 base, with 11 bases between the two germline ends. CDR3 length: 16 amino acids. Germline loops: CDR1 LNHDA, CDR2 SQIVND (reference sequence). CDR3 loop: CASSIVGLRAKNIQYF. The CDR3 DNA sequence: TGTGCCAGTAGTATAGTCGGCCTTCGGGCCAAAAACATTCAGTACTTC.

This rearrangement joins TRBV29-1 to TRBJ2-7; 14 nucleotides line up with TRBD2. Germline V lookup: CDR1 SQVTM, CDR2 ANQGSEA. The CDR3 runs to 13 residues. Unmatched junction bases numbered 3, after V lost 7 bases and J lost 4 bases. The CDR3 protein is CSAGLAGGYEQYF. The DNA for the CDR3 is TGCAGCGCCGGACTAGCGGGAGGATACGAGCAGTACTTC.

The chain joins TRBV6-1 to TRBJ2-3; D ambiguous. Germline-derived CDR1 and CDR2 are MNHNS and SASEGT. The CDR3 runs 15 residues. Deletions cut 5 bases from V and 2 bases from J, with 14 bases between. The CDR3 reads CASSPVASDTDTQYF. The CDR3, as DNA: TGTGCCAGCAGTCCGGTAGCCTCGGACACAGATACGCAGTATTTT.

The chain carries TRBV4-3 and TRBJ1-2; 7 bases are shared with TRBD1. Germline V CDR1 and CDR2: LGHNA, YSLEER. There are 16 residues in the CDR3. V lost 3 bases and J lost 2; bases outside the gene matches: 9. The CDR3 region is CASSQGGDRVNYGYTF. CDR3 nucleotides: TGCGCCAGCAGCCAGGGGGGAGACAGGGTGAACTATGGCTACACCTTC.

The CDR3, as DNA: TGTGCCTGGAGTAAAGGCGGACAGGGGGCCCGAGAGCAGTACTTC. This translates into CAWSKGGQGAREQYF. V and J are TRBV30 and TRBJ2-7; 11 bases agree with TRBD1. This CDR3 region has 15 residues. V dropped 2 bases and J dropped 7; count of bases not matched to a gene: 10. The V gene's germline CDR1 is GTSNPN and CDR2 SVGIG (reference sequence).

The chain links TRBV18 to TRBJ1-1; TRBD1 might be the D (5 bases). The V and J ends lost 5 bases and 1 base respectively, with 14 bases between them. CDR3 length equals 15 residues. Germline V gene lookup returns CDR1 KGHSH and CDR2 LQKENI. The CDR3 reads CASSSSIGGNTEAFF. The CDR3 DNA reads TGTGCCAGCTCATCCAGTATTGGGGGGAACACTGAAGCTTTCTTT.

V is TRBV10-3 and J is TRBJ1-2; D uncertain. The germline gives CDR1 ENHRY, CDR2 SYGVKD. This CDR3 region has 13 residues. V lost 9 bases and J lost 0, with 11 bases in between. In nucleotides, the CDR3 is TGTGCCATAAAAACGGAAACTAACTATGGCTACACCTTC. This gives the protein CAIKTETNYGYTF.

This clone appeared a single time. The chain combines TRBV7-2 with TRBJ1-6; D perhaps matches TRBD1 (5 bases). The CDR3 extends over 14 amino acids. V dropped 3 bases and J dropped 9 bases, with 12 bases sitting between them. The V gene's germline CDR1 is SGHTA and CDR2 FQGNSA. The DNA for the CDR3 is TGTGCCAGCAGCTTGGGGGGTTCCTCTTCACCCCTCCACTTT. Protein: CASSLGGSSSPLHF.

This clone appeared once. The rearrangement joins TRBV10-1 to TRBJ2-2; D may be TRBD2 (5 bases). The CDR3 sequence is 14 residues long. V was trimmed by 5 bases and J by 4 bases, leaving 11 bases between them. The germline V gene has CDR1 WNHNN and CDR2 SYGVQD (reference sequence). CDR3 protein: CASSNGAGTGELFF. CDR3 DNA: TGCGCCAGCAGTAATGGCGCGGGCACCGGGGAGCTGTTTTTT.

The genes are TRBV11-3 and TRBJ2-5, with 7 nucleotides matching TRBD1. After removal of 3 bases from V and 5 bases from J, the junction contained 6 bases not matched to a gene. The CDR3 covers 14 residues. The V gene's germline CDR1 is SGHNT and CDR2 YENEEA. CDR3: CASSLGQLGETQYF. The CDR3 nucleotides are TGTGCCAGCAGCTTGGGACAGCTTGGGGAGACCCAGTACTTC.

The gene calls are TRBV19 and TRBJ2-7; D is perhaps TRBD1 or TRBD2 (5 bases each). The V and J ends lost 5 bases and 0 bases respectively, with 14 bases between them. CDR1 LNHDA and CDR2 SQIVND come from the germline V gene (reference sequence). CDR3 length: 15 amino acids. The CDR3 DNA is TGTGCCAGTAGTCCCGGACCCGGGACCTCCTACGAGCAGTACTTC. It is translated as CASSPGPGTSYEQYF. Looking up the rest from reference TRBV19 and TRBJ2-7 gives the full variable domain: DGGITQSPKYLFRKEGQNVTLSCEQNLNHDAMYWYRQDPGQGLRLIYYSQIVNDFQKGDIAEGYSVSREKKESFPLTVTSAQKNPTAFYLCASSPGPGTSYEQYFGPGTRLTVT.

Remarks on this clone: The junction does not match germline at one end; this may be a read error. This chain links TRBV11-2 with TRBJ1-1; 10 nucleotides line up with TRBD1. Germline V gives CDR1 SGHAT, CDR2 FQNNGV. This CDR3 is built from 16 residues. In DNA, the CDR3 is TGTGCCAGCAGCTTGTGGACAGGGGGATTGAAAACTGAAGCTTTCTTT. It specifies CASSLWTGGLKTEAFF.

The chain joins TRBV5-1 to TRBJ2-7, with TRBD1 matching 12 bases. The CDR3 consists of 14 residues. Germline V CDR1 and CDR2: SGHRS, YFSETQ. V dropped 7 bases and J dropped 5; count of bases not matched to a gene: 7. The CDR3 DNA reads TGCGCCAGCGGTTGGGGACAGGGGGCCCACGAGCAGTACTTC. This translates into CASGWGQGAHEQYF.

V usage is TRBV5-1 and J usage is TRBJ2-5; TRBD2 matches at 9 bases. This CDR3 contains 18 residues. The junction had 13 bases not matched to a gene; V was cut back by 2 bases and J by 2 bases. Germline CDR1 reads SGHRS; CDR2 reads YFSETQ. CDR3 loop: CASSFLAGLGASQETQYF. As DNA, the CDR3 is TGCGCCAGCAGCTTCCTAGCGGGATTGGGGGCATCGCAAGAGACCCAGTACTTC.

This rearrangement joins TRBV4-3 to TRBJ2-7; the D gene is possibly TRBD1 (5 bases). Germline values: CDR1 LGHNA, CDR2 YSLEER. This CDR3 comprises 18 residues. V lost 1 base, J lost 4 bases, and 23 bases lay in between. The CDR3 DNA follows: TGCGCCAGCAGCCAAGTTACTCCCCCCGACAAGGGGATGTACGAGCAGTACTTC. It encodes CASSQVTPPDKGMYEQYF.

CDR3 nucleotide sequence: TGTGCCAGCCAAGACTCAGGGGATCCTGACGAAAAACTGTTTTTT. Protein: CASQDSGDPDEKLFF. The chain is built from TRBV13 and TRBJ1-4; weak D call: TRBD1 (6 bases). The V gene lost 8 bases and the J gene lost 8 bases, with 21 bases spanning the gap. The CDR3 is 15 amino acids. Germline V gene sequence: CDR1 PRHDT, CDR2 FYEKMQ (reference sequence).

V and J are TRBV2 and TRBJ1-1; TRBD1 aligns across 7 bases. Germline CDR1 is SNHLY and CDR2 is FYNNEI. This CDR3 contains 16 residues. J was trimmed by 4 bases and V by 8 bases; bases with no gene match: 16. Here the CDR3 reads CASRRITGVVGTEAFF. In DNA form, the CDR3 reads TGTGCCAGCCGCAGAATCACAGGGGTGGTCGGCACTGAAGCTTTCTTT. Looking up the rest from reference TRBV2 and TRBJ1-1 gives the full variable domain: EPEVTQTPSHQVTQMGQEVILRCVPISNHLYFYWYRQILGQKVEFLVSFYNNEISEKSEIFDDQFSVERPDGSNFTLKIRSTKLEDSAMYFCASRRITGVVGTEAFFGQGTRLTVV.

To note about this clone: A read error is possible here, since a much larger clone lies one base away. V gene TRBV7-2 combines with J gene TRBJ2-7, with TRBD1 identical over 9 bases. CDR3 size: 15 residues. V dropped 5 bases and J dropped 2; count of bases not matched to a gene: 7. CDR1 is SGHTA and CDR2 is FQGNSA in the germline V gene. The CDR3 DNA reads as TGTGCCAGCAGCCAACCGAGACAGGGGGCCTACGAGCAGTACTTC. It codes for CASSQPRQGAYEQYF.

This rearrangement joins TRBV19 to TRBJ2-2; D uncertain. The germline gives CDR1 LNHDA, CDR2 SQIVND (reference sequence). CDR3 length: 13 residues. The V gene lost 3 bases and the J gene lost 6 bases, with 8 bases spanning the gap. CDR3 sequence: CASSIRVPGELFF. The CDR3 nucleotides are TGTGCCAGTAGTATCCGAGTCCCCGGGGAGCTGTTTTTT.